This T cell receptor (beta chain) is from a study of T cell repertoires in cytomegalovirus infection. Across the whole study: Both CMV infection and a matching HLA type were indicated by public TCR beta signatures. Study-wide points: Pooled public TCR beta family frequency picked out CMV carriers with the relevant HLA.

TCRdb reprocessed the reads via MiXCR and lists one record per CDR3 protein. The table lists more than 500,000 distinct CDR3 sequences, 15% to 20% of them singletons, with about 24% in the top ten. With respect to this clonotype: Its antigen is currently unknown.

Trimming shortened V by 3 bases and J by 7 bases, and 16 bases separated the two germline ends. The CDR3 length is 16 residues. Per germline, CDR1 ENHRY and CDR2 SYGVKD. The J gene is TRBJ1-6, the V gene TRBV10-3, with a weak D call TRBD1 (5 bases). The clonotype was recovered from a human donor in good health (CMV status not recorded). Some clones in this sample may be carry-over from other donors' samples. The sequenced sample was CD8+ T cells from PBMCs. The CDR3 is CAISETRDRVNSPLHF. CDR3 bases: TGTGCCATCAGTGAAACAAGGGACCGCGTGAATTCACCCCTCCACTTT.